The entry below describes one T cell receptor beta chain. Its antigen is currently unknown. These data come from a study of cytomegalovirus exposure and HLA in healthy donors. Germline lookup yields CDR1 SGHAT and CDR2 FQNNGV. V dropped 1 base and J dropped 0 bases, with 3 bases sitting between them. The CDR3 covers 13 residues. General study results and limits: One variant, a missense change in DCLRE1C, was linked in a later analysis to TCR beta V- and J-gene trimming. Rarity held for most TCR sequences, but there were some public TCRs that occurred in many donors. Cytomegalovirus-associated TCR beta chains were listed, numbering over 150. The classifier reportedly diagnosed cytomegalovirus status with high sensitivity and specificity.

PCR amplification relied on 60 Vbeta primers (plus 13 Jbeta primers). TCRdb keeps only in-frame clones here, not all; method: immunoSEQ multiplex PCR. The sample has over 150,000 clones; about 85% are singletons. Specimen: PBMCs. This TCR derives from a man under 40 in good health and CMV-seropositive. The genes are TRBV11-2 and TRBJ2-5; D is ambiguous. CDR3 sequence: CASSLVDQETQYF. CDR3 nucleotides: TGTGCCAGCAGCTTAGTAGACCAAGAGACCCAGTACTTC.